The clone carrying this TCR beta chain turned up a few times. Amplifying from RNA transcripts, the study obtained TCR beta CDR3 regions. HTBI primers were used in a first-round RT-PCR, which preceded a second-round multiplex PCR. A single record per CDR3 protein comes from TCRdb applying MiXCR to the multiplex PCR reads. The table includes about 660,000 distinct CDR3 sequences, just over 40% detected once. V lost 8 bases and J 9 bases, leaving 17 bases between the germline ends. The CDR3 covers 14 residues. Germline V gene data show CDR1 as MNHNY and CDR2 as SVGAGI (reference sequence). The sample belongs to a study of Graves' ophthalmopathy and Graves' hyperthyroidism.

V is TRBV6-6 and J is TRBJ1-6; D is unclear. The receptor was isolated from an adult man with Graves' ophthalmopathy. Sequenced: peripheral blood. The CDR3 spells CASSPGALGSPLHF. CDR3 DNA: TGTGCCAGCTCCCCAGGTGCTCTGGGTTCACCCCTCCACTTT.